These 22 T cell receptor beta chains originate from one sample sequenced in a study of blood T cells in healthy people across ages. With a J-beta primer mix and a sample-barcoded 5' primer, a second PCR ran about 7 to 12 cycles. TCRdb re-analysed the 5' RACE reads in MiXCR, keeping a single row per CDR3 protein. Among 1 million or so distinct CDR3 sequences listed, 20% to 25% were seen once. These sequences were also reported in another study, on T cells of mothers and their children.

Sequenced input: blood. Receptor source: a girl between 2 and 10 years old in good health.

In DNA, the CDR3 is TGTGCCAGCAGCCTAGGGGGTCTAGCTAGTTCCGTACACGAGCAGTACTTC. This sequence encodes CASSLGGLASSVHEQYF. The chain couples TRBV7-6 to TRBJ2-7; D is possibly TRBD1 (6 bases). Germline lookup yields CDR1 SGHVS and CDR2 FNYEAQ. The V end lost 5 bases, the J end lost 5 bases, and 25 bases lay between the germline ends. The CDR3 runs to 17 residues.

The sample holds a few counts of this clonotype. This rearrangement joins TRBV7-2 to TRBJ2-5; D is possibly TRBD2 (6 bases). With 3 bases removed from V and 8 bases from J, the gap between germline ends came to 16 bases. CDR3 length: 14 residues. In germline, CDR1 is SGHTA, CDR2 FQGNSA. The CDR3 DNA reads TGTGCCAGCAGCTTGCGACTAGTCTCGGATACCCAGTACTTC. Translated, it gives CASSLRLVSDTQYF.

This chain joins TRBV3-1 and TRBJ2-3, with 9 bases aligning to TRBD2. The CDR3 is made up of 18 amino acids. V gave up 5 bases and J gave up 5 bases; unmatched junction bases: 17. Germline V CDR1 and CDR2: LGHDT, YNNKEL (reference sequence). The CDR3: CASSWKEFSGSGRDTQYF. The DNA of the CDR3 is TGTGCCAGCAGCTGGAAAGAATTTAGCGGGAGCGGGCGAGATACGCAGTATTTT.

The sample holds a few counts of this clonotype. This chain links TRBV18 with TRBJ2-5, with D possibly being TRBD2 (6 bases). V gave up 5 bases and J gave up 3 bases, with 13 bases separating them. CDR1 is KGHSH, CDR2 LQKENI, per germline. The CDR3 sequence is 14 residues long. The CDR3 is CASSAGLKKETQYF. CDR3 nucleotide sequence: TGTGCCAGCTCAGCAGGACTAAAAAAAGAGACCCAGTACTTC.

This clonotype was picked up a small number of times. The rearrangement joins TRBV7-2 to TRBJ1-5; D is unresolved. With 2 bases removed from V and 6 bases from J, the gap between germline ends came to 8 bases. This CDR3 spans 13 amino acids. Germline CDR1 and CDR2: SGHTA and FQGNSA. The CDR3 sequence is CASSLKDGQPQHF. Here the CDR3 DNA reads TGTGCCAGCAGCTTAAAAGATGGTCAGCCCCAGCATTTT. Using reference TRBV7-2 and TRBJ1-5 for the parts outside the CDR3, the full variable domain is GAGVSQSPSNKVTEKGKDVELRCDPISGHTALYWYRQSLGQGLEFLIYFQGNSAPDKSGLPSDRFSAERTGGSVSTLTIQRTQQEDSAVYLCASSLKDGQPQHFGDGTRLSIL.

The J gene is TRBJ2-5, the V gene TRBV10-3; D is uncertain. Per the germline V gene, CDR1 is ENHRY and CDR2 is SYGVKD. This CDR3 spans 13 amino acids. V lost 6 bases and J lost 0, with 8 bases in between. This CDR3 reads CAISQDNQETQYF. For the CDR3, the DNA is TGTGCCATCAGCCAAGATAACCAAGAGACCCAGTACTTC.

The rearrangement links TRBV7-2 to TRBJ2-5, with TRBD1 identical over 7 bases. This CDR3 spans 14 amino acids. Germline V gene lookup returns CDR1 SGHTA and CDR2 FQGNSA. V lost 5 bases and J lost 5; bases outside the gene matches: 8. The CDR3 coding sequence is TGTGCCAGCAGCAGACAGGGAATACGGGAGACCCAGTACTTC. Amino acid sequence: CASSRQGIRETQYF.

As for this clonotype: Sequence at one end of the junction differs from germline and may be a read error. The chain links TRBV29-1 to TRBJ2-1; 8 nucleotides match TRBD2. The CDR3 loop spans 14 amino acids. The germline V gene encodes CDR1 SQVTM and CDR2 ANQGSEA. The CDR3 DNA reads TGCAGCGTGGATGGGGGGCGGGAGGACAATGAGCAGTCCTTC. It codes for CSVDGGREDNEQSF.

The rearrangement links TRBV9 to TRBJ1-1, with D hard to call. Per the germline V gene, CDR1 is SGDLS and CDR2 is YYNGEE. Between the trimmed V and J ends, which lost 3 bases and 1 base, there was a span of 7 bases. The CDR3 sequence is 13 residues long. The CDR3 DNA is TGTGCCAGCAGCGGTGACGGGAACACTGAAGCTTTCTTT. Its protein product is CASSGDGNTEAFF.

This chain's CDR3 is CASSFTTGINEKLFF. The CDR3 coding sequence is TGTGCCAGCAGCTTCACGACAGGGATAAATGAAAAACTGTTTTTT. The chain employs TRBV7-9 and TRBJ1-4; 7 nucleotides align to TRBD1. The CDR3 has 15 residues. The V and J ends lost 3 bases and 5 bases, in that order; junction bases with no gene match: 6. Per germline, CDR1 SEHNR and CDR2 FQNEAQ (reference sequence).

This clonotype was seen a handful of times. Mismatch with germline at one junction end may stem from a read error. This rearrangement joins TRBV2 to TRBJ2-5; no definite D call. CDR1 SNHLY and CDR2 FYNNEI come from the germline V gene. The CDR3 is 12 residues long. The CDR3 bases are TGTGCCAGCAGTGAGCTAAGAGAGACCCAGCACTTC. Its translation is CASSELRETQHF.

A few counts support this clonotype. This sequence joins TRBV7-2 and TRBJ1-5, with TRBD1 identical over 8 bases. The V and J ends lost 2 bases and 6 bases, in that order; junction bases with no gene match: 12. The CDR3 runs to 17 residues. The germline CDR1 and CDR2 sequences are SGHTA and FQGNSA. The CDR3 sequence is CASSLLGGTGVSQPQHF. The CDR3 DNA reads TGTGCCAGCAGCTTACTAGGGGGGACAGGTGTCTCTCAGCCCCAGCATTTT. Variable domain in full (rest from reference TRBV7-2 and TRBJ1-5): GAGVSQSPSNKVTEKGKDVELRCDPISGHTALYWYRQSLGQGLEFLIYFQGNSAPDKSGLPSDRFSAERTGGSVSTLTIQRTQQEDSAVYLCASSLLGGTGVSQPQHFGDGTRLSIL.

This clonotype appeared a few times. The rearrangement uses TRBV12-3 or TRBV12-4 and TRBJ2-1; 8 bases match TRBD2. V was pared by 5 bases and J by 5 bases, with 8 bases of the junction left unmatched. This CDR3 is 15 amino acids long. CDR3 sequence: CASSPIAGQNNEQFF. CDR3 coding DNA: TGTGCCAGCAGTCCAATAGCGGGGCAAAACAATGAGCAGTTCTTC.

V and J are TRBV20-1 and TRBJ2-7; D remains unclear. Trimming pared 2 bases from V and 5 bases from J, leaving 13 bases between. The CDR3 is 13 amino acids. Germline assignment: CDR1 DFQATT and CDR2 SNEGSKA (reference sequence). CDR3 nucleotides: TGCAGTGCTAGATTCGCACCCAAGGACGAGCAGTACTTC. Amino acid sequence: CSARFAPKDEQYF.

This clonotype was observed at least ten times. V is TRBV6-1 and J is TRBJ1-5; D remains unclear. The CDR3 extends over 14 amino acids. Trimming removed 3 bases at V and 2 bases at J, with 8 bases between. CDR1 is MNHNS and CDR2 is SASEGT in the germline V gene. CDR3 sequence (DNA): TGTGCCAGCAGTGAGGGTGGGGGCAATCAGCCCCAGCATTTT. Protein sequence: CASSEGGGNQPQHF.

To note about this clonotype: An end of the junction differs from the germline gene, which may be a read error. The gene calls are TRBV7-9 and TRBJ2-2, with 9 nucleotides matching TRBD2. The CDR3 contains 17 residues. The germline CDR1 and CDR2 sequences are SEHNR and FQNEAQ (reference sequence). The CDR3 DNA follows: TGTGCCAGCAGCTTGTTAGCGGGAGTTACGAACACCGGGGAGCCGTTTTTT. Translated: CASSLLAGVTNTGEPFF. Based on the CDR3 plus reference TRBV7-9 and TRBJ2-2, the full variable domain is DTGVSQNPRHKITKRGQNVTFRCDPISEHNRLYWYRQTLGQGPEFLTYFQNEAQLEKSRLLSDRFSAERPKGSFSTLEIQRTEQGDSAMYLCASSLLAGVTNTGEPFFGEGSRLTVL.

This clonotype was detected only a few times. The chain combines TRBV25-1 with TRBJ1-4, with a possible D match to TRBD1 (5 bases). The CDR3 has 13 residues. Looked up from germline, CDR1 is MGHDK and CDR2 is SYGVNS. V lost 6 bases to trimming and J lost 3 bases, with 8 bases between them. The CDR3 nucleotides read TGTGCCAGCAGATTGGGGGCTAATGAAAAACTGTTTTTT. Its protein product is CASRLGANEKLFF.

The genes are TRBV2 and TRBJ2-5; 10 nucleotides agree with TRBD2. The V gene end was trimmed by 4 bases and the J gene end by 4 bases; junction bases not matched to a gene: 3. The CDR3 contains 14 residues. The germline V gene has CDR1 SNHLY and CDR2 FYNNEI. CDR3 residues: CASSGTSGTETQYF. CDR3 sequence (DNA): TGTGCCAGCAGTGGCACTAGCGGGACAGAGACCCAGTACTTC.

Concerning this clonotype: A read error may account for a junction end that differs from germline. This chain uses TRBV6-2 or TRBV6-3 with TRBJ2-2; weak D call: TRBD1 (5 bases). The CDR3 is 16 residues long. The germline gives CDR1 MNHEY, CDR2 SVGEGT. This CDR3 reads CAGSSGRIGHCGELFF. CDR3 bases: TGTGCCGGCAGTTCGGGCCGCATAGGACATTGCGGGGAGCTGTTTTTT.

This chain uses TRBV20-1 with TRBJ2-4, with 8 bases identical to TRBD2. The CDR3 has 14 residues. In germline, CDR1 is DFQATT, CDR2 SNEGSKA (reference sequence). The V segment lost 3 bases and the J segment 8 bases; nucleotides outside the gene matches: 9. The CDR3 sequence is CSASPGLVSDIQYF. The CDR3 nucleotides are TGCAGTGCTAGCCCGGGACTAGTGTCCGACATTCAGTACTTC.

This clonotype was counted between two and nine times. The rearrangement joins TRBV29-1 to TRBJ1-1, with 7 bases lining up with TRBD1. Germline V lookup: CDR1 SQVTM, CDR2 ANQGSEA. V was pared by 6 bases and J by 0 bases, with 7 bases of the junction left unmatched. The CDR3 has 14 residues. In DNA, the CDR3 is TGCAGCGTGAGGGGGGACAGACTGAACACTGAAGCTTTCTTT. As protein: CSVRGDRLNTEAFF.

The chain links TRBV6-1 to TRBJ1-5; D is uncertain. The V end was cut by 10 bases, the J end by 1 base, with 20 bases between. The CDR3 is made up of 16 amino acids. CDR1 is MNHNS and CDR2 is SASEGT in the germline V gene. CDR3 coding DNA: TGTGCCAACAACCCCCCACGGGCGAGGAGCAATCAGCCCCAGCATTTT. Residues: CANNPPRARSNQPQHF.